This T cell receptor (beta chain) was sequenced for a study of T cells in Graves' hyperthyroidism and ophthalmopathy. Points on this clonotype: Its antigen is unknown.

Using RNA transcripts as the source, TCR beta CDR3 regions were amplified. A first-round RT-PCR of the TCR CDR3 used the HTBI primer set. TCRdb ran MiXCR on the multiplex PCR reads and lists one entry per CDR3 protein. This table holds roughly 170,000 distinct CDR3 sequences, approximately 17% found once. Points from the study as a whole: Ophthalmopathy cases were set apart from stable hyperthyroidism by a 13 V-J model.

No progression to ophthalmopathy during 18 months of follow-up defined stable disease. Diagnosis of hyperthyroidism was new in patients aged 18 to 65, and its duration was under 2 months. PBMCs were collected from a roughly 10 ml volume of fresh peripheral blood. The source material was blood. The clonotype comes from a woman between 50 and 59 years old with Graves' hyperthyroidism.

As DNA, the CDR3 is TGTGCCAGCAGTGAATTTGGGCAGGGTGTTCGCGAGCAGTACTTC. Protein product: CASSEFGQGVREQYF. The chain uses TRBV25-1 and TRBJ2-7; D is possibly TRBD1 (5 bases). V gave up 1 base and J gave up 6 bases, with 16 bases separating them. The germline V gene has CDR1 MGHDK and CDR2 SYGVNS. The CDR3 has 15 amino acids.